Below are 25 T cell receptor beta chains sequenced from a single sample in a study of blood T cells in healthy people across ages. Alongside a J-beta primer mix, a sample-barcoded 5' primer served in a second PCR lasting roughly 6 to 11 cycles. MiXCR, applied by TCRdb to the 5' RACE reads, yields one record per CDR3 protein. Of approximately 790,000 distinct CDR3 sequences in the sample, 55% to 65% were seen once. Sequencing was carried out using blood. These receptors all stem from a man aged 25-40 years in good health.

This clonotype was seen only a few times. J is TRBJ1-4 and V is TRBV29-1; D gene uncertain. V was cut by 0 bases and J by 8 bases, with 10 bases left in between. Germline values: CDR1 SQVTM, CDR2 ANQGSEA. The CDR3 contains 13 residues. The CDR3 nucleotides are TGCAGCGTTGAAGATCTAGTCGGGGAAAAACTGTTTTTT. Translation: CSVEDLVGEKLFF.

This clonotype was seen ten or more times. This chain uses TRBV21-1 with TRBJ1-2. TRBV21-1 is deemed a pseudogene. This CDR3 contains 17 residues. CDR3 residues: CASSNLRPGTKNYGYTF. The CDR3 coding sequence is TGTGCCAGCAGCAACTTACGACCGGGAACTAAGAACTATGGCTACACCTTC.

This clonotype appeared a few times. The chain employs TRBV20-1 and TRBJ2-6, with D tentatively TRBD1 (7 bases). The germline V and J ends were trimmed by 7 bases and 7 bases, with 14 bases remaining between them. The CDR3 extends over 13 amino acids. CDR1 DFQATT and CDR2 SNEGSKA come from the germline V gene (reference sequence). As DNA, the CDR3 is TGCAGTGGGAGGCAGGGGGGAGCCAACGTCCTGACTTTC. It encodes CSGRQGGANVLTF.

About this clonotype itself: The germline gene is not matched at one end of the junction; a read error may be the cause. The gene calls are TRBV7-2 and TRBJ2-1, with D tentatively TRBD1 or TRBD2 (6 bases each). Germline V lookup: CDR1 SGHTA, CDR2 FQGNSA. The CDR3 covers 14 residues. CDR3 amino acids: CACSLGGTPNEQFF. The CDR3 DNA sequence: TGTGCCTGCAGCTTAGGGGGGACCCCCAATGAGCAGTTCTTC.

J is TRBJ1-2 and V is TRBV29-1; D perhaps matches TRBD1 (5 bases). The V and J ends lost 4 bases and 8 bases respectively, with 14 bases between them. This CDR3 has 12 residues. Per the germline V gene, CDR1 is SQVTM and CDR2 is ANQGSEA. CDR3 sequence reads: CSVGSGRVGYTF. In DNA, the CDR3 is TGCAGCGTTGGATCTGGCAGGGTCGGCTACACCTTC.

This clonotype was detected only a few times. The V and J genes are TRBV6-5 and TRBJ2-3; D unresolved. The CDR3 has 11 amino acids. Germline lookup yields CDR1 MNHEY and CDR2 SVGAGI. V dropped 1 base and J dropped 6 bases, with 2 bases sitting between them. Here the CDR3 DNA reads TGTGCCAGCAGTTACTACGATACGCAGTATTTT. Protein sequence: CASSYYDTQYF.

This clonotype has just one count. The CDR3 here is CASTYTTDTQYF. Here the CDR3 DNA reads TGTGCCAGCACGTATACCACAGATACGCAGTATTTT. V gene TRBV12-3 or TRBV12-4 combines with J gene TRBJ2-3; no clear D gene. Trimming stripped 7 bases from V and 2 bases from J, with 7 bases between. The length of the CDR3 is 12 residues.

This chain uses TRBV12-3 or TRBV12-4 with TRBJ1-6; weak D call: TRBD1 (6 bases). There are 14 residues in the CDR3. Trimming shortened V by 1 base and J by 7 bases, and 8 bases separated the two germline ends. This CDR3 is CASSLVGGNSPLHF. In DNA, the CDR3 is TGTGCCAGCAGTTTAGTAGGGGGGAATTCACCCCTCCACTTT.

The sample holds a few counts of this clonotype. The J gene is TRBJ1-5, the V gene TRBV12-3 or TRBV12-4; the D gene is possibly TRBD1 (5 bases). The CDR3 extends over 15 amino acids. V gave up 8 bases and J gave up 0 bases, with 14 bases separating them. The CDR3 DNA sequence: TGTGCCAGCGGACGACAGTCCTATAGCAATCAGCCCCAGCATTTT. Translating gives CASGRQSYSNQPQHF.

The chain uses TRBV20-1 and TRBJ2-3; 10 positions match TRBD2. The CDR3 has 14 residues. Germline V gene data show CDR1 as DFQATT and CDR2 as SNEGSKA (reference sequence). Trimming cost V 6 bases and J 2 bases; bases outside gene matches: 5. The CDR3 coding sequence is TGCAGTGCAAAGCGGGGGGGGATCACAGATACGCAGTATTTT. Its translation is CSAKRGGITDTQYF.

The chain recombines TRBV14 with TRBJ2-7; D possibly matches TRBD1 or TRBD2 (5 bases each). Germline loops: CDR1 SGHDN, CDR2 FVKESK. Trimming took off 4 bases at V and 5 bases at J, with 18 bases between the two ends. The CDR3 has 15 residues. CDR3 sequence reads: CASSRQPGPRDEQYF. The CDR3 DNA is TGTGCCAGCAGCCGACAACCGGGACCCAGGGACGAGCAGTACTTC.

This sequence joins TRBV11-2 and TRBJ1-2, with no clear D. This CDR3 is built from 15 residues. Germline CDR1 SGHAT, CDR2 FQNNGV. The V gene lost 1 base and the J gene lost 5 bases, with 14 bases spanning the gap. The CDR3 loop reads CASSLGSGLRYGYTF. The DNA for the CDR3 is TGTGCCAGCAGCTTAGGGTCAGGATTAAGATATGGCTACACCTTC.

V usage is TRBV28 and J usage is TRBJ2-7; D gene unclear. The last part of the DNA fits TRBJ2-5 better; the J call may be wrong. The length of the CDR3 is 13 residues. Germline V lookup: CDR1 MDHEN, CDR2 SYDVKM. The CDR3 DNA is TGTGCCAGCAGAACGACGATTCAAGAGACCCAGTACTTC. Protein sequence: CASRTTIQETQYF.

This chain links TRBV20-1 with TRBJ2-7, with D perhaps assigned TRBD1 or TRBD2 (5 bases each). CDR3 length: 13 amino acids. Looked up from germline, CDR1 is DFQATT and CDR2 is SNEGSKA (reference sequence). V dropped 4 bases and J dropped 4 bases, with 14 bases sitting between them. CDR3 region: CSATGGYSYEQYF. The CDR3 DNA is TGCAGTGCTACTGGGGGATATTCTTACGAGCAGTACTTC.

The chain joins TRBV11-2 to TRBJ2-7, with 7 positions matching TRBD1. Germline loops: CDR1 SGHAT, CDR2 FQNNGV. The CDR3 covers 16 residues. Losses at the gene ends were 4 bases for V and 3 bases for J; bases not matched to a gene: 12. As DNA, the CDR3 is TGTGCCAGCAGCTCCCTTACAGGGGTCCGATTCTACGAGCAGTACTTC. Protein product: CASSSLTGVRFYEQYF.

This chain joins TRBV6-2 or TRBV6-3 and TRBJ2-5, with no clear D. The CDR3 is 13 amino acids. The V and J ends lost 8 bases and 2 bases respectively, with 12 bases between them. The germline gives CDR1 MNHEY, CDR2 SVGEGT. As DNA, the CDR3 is TGTGCCAGCGGAGTTGGAAAGCAAGAGACCCAGTACTTC. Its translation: CASGVGKQETQYF.

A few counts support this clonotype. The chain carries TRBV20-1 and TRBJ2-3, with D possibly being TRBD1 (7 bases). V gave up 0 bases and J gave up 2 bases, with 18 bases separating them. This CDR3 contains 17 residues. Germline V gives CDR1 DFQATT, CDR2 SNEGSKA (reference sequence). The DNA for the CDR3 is TGCAGTGCTAGAGATGCCTCTGGAGGGACAGCCACAGATACGCAGTATTTT. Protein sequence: CSARDASGGTATDTQYF.

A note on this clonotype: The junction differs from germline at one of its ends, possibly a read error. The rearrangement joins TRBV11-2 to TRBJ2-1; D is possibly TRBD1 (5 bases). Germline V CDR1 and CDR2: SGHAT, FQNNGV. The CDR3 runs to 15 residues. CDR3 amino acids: CASRSPDRAYNGQFF. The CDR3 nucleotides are TGTGCCAGCAGATCCCCCGACAGAGCCTACAATGGGCAGTTCTTC.

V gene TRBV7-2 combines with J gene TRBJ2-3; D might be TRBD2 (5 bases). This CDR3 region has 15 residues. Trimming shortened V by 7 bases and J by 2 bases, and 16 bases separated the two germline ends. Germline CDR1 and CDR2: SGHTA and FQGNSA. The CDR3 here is CASIQPGLYTDTQYF. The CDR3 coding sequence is TGTGCCAGCATCCAACCAGGACTCTACACAGATACGCAGTATTTT.

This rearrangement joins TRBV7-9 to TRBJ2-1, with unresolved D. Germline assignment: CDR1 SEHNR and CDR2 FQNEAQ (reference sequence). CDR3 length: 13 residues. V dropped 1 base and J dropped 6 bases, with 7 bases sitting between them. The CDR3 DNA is TGTGCCAGCAGCTTAGAGTTCAGCAATGAGCAGTTCTTC. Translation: CASSLEFSNEQFF.

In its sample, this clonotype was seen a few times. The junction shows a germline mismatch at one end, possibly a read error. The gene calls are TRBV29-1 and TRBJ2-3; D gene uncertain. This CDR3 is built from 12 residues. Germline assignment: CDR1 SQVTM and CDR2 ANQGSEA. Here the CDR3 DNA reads TGCAGCGCCCCAGCGAGCAGAGATACGCAGTATTTT. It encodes CSAPASRDTQYF.

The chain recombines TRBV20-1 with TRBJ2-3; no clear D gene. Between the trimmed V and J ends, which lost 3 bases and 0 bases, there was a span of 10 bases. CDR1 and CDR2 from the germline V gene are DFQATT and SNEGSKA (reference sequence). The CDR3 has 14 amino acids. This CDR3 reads CSARVDASTDTQYF. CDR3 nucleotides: TGCAGTGCTAGGGTGGACGCTAGCACAGATACGCAGTATTTT.

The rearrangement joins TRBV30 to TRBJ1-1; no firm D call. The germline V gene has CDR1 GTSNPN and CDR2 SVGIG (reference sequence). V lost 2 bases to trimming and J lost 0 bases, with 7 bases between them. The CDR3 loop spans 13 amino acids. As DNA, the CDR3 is TGTGCCTGGAGTCACAGTATGAACACTGAAGCTTTCTTT. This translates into CAWSHSMNTEAFF.

CDR3 in DNA: TGCAGTGCTAGAGGTACAGGGGAACGCTACGAGCAGTACTTC. This translates into CSARGTGERYEQYF. This chain connects TRBV20-1 to TRBJ2-7; 7 bases are a match to TRBD1. The CDR3 length is 14 residues. J gave up 3 bases and V 1 base, and 6 bases lay outside the gene matches. CDR1 DFQATT and CDR2 SNEGSKA come from the germline V gene (reference sequence).

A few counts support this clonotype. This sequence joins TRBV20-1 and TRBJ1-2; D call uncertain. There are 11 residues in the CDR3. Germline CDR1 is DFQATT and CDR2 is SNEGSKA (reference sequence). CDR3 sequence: CSIWASGGYTF. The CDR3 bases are TGCAGCATTTGGGCCTCGGGAGGCTACACCTTC.